This entry lists 8 T cell receptor beta chains sequenced from one sample in a study of Ad26.COV2.S vaccination and SARS-CoV-2 variants. Treatment indicated: roughly 18 received Ad26.COV2.S at low or high dose, single or two shots; about five received placebo; per-sample allocation not given. Repertoires come from day 63 after the first vaccine or placebo injection. Produced via immunoSEQ multiplex PCR; TCRdb's table is partial and in-frame only. The sample records 400,000 to 500,000 clones, 89% being singletons. This material consisted of peripheral blood, taken in a trial of Ad26.COV2.S vaccine versus placebo. All receptors come from a person between 18 and 59 years old who received the Ad26.COV2.S COVID-19 vaccine or a placebo.

V gene TRBV2 combines with J gene TRBJ2-3; a possible D gene is TRBD2 (6 bases). Per the germline V gene, CDR1 is SNHLY and CDR2 is FYNNEI. V was trimmed by 1 base and J by 0 bases, leaving 14 bases between them. The CDR3 covers 17 residues. CDR3 DNA: TGTGCCAGCAGTGAAGGAACGGCGGGGACCAGCACAGATACGCAGTATTTT. Its protein product is CASSEGTAGTSTDTQYF.

This chain connects TRBV10-3 to TRBJ2-1, with 7 bases matching TRBD1. This CDR3 has 14 residues. Germline V gene data show CDR1 as ENHRY and CDR2 as SYGVKD. The V and J ends lost 10 bases and 6 bases, in that order; junction bases with no gene match: 12. The CDR3 sequence is CATGPGQHSNEQFF. The CDR3 bases are TGTGCCACCGGGCCGGGACAGCATAGCAATGAGCAGTTCTTC.

The chain links TRBV7-9 to TRBJ1-6; no clear D gene. Germline V gives CDR1 SEHNR, CDR2 FQNEAQ (reference sequence). The CDR3 runs to 16 residues. Between the trimmed V and J ends, which lost 5 bases and 5 bases, there was a span of 16 bases. The CDR3: CASSPLEEKHNSPLHF. The CDR3 DNA reads as TGTGCCAGCAGCCCCCTTGAGGAGAAGCATAATTCACCCCTCCACTTT.

The rearrangement links TRBV3-1 (or the pseudogene TRBV3-2) to TRBJ2-6; 8 bases are shared with TRBD2. The J segment lost 4 bases and the V segment lost 8 bases, leaving 13 bases of the junction unmatched. Germline V gives CDR1 LGHDT, CDR2 YNNKEL (reference sequence). The CDR3 length is 17 residues. The CDR3 is CASSVMIAGSGANVLTF. DNA for the CDR3: TGTGCCAGCTCTGTGATGATAGCGGGATCAGGGGCCAACGTCCTGACTTTC.

The chain couples TRBV7-9 to TRBJ1-4, with 8 bases identical to TRBD1. J was trimmed by 4 bases and V by 5 bases; bases with no gene match: 6. The germline V gene encodes CDR1 SEHNR and CDR2 FQNEAQ (reference sequence). The CDR3 runs to 15 residues. The chain's CDR3 is CASSPGTGFNEKLFF. The CDR3 DNA is TGTGCCAGCAGCCCTGGGACAGGCTTTAATGAAAAACTGTTTTTT. The variable domain in full, completed from reference TRBV7-9 and TRBJ1-4, reads DTGVSQNPRHKITKRGQNVTFRCDPISEHNRLYWYRQTLGQGPEFLTYFQNEAQLEKSRLLSDRFSAERPKGSFSTLEIQRTEQGDSAMYLCASSPGTGFNEKLFFGSGTQLSVL.

This chain connects TRBV3-1 (or the pseudogene TRBV3-2) to TRBJ2-7; TRBD2 is a possible D gene (5 bases). Germline CDR1 and CDR2: LGHDT and YNNKEL (reference sequence). This CDR3 comprises 13 residues. Trimming removed 2 bases at V and 4 bases at J, with 9 bases between. This chain's CDR3 is CASSQSGGYEQYV. The CDR3, as DNA: TGTGCCAGCAGCCAAAGTGGCGGGTACGAGCAGTACGTC.

This chain links TRBV19 with TRBJ1-3; no firm D call. The CDR3 is 17 amino acids. In germline, CDR1 is LNHDA, CDR2 SQIVND (reference sequence). With 5 bases removed from V and 4 bases from J, the gap between germline ends came to 21 bases. For the CDR3, the DNA is TGTGCCAGTAGTCCCTCCTCGACGCTCGCGGGGGGAAACACCATATATTTT. This sequence encodes CASSPSSTLAGGNTIYF.

V is TRBV7-9 and J is TRBJ2-1; 9 nucleotides align to TRBD1. The junction had 8 bases not matched to a gene; V was cut back by 4 bases and J by 7 bases. This CDR3 is built from 15 residues. Germline-derived CDR1 and CDR2 are SEHNR and FQNEAQ (reference sequence). CDR3 sequence (DNA): TGTGCCAGCAGCTCCTACGTGACAGGGGGGAATGAGCAGTTCTTC. As protein: CASSSYVTGGNEQFF.